The present T cell receptor beta chain was sequenced within a study of cytomegalovirus exposure and HLA in healthy donors. The study's findings and limits: Researchers catalogued 160 or so TCR beta chains as cytomegalovirus-associated.

Worth noting for this clone: The antigen remains unidentified.

PCR primers comprised 60 Vbeta and 13 Jbeta primers. Clones were read by immunoSEQ multiplex PCR, and TCRdb kept only the in-frame ones, dropping some. The top ten clones hold around 0.93% of a sample with about 160,000 clones, approximately 81% of them seen once. Germline V gene data show CDR1 as SNHLY and CDR2 as FYNNEI. The CDR3 extends over 14 amino acids. V lost 3 bases, J lost 5 bases, and 4 bases stayed unmatched. V is TRBV2 and J is TRBJ2-5, with TRBD2 matching over 9 bases. The sequence was obtained from a man aged 25 to 40 in good health and CMV-seronegative. Sequenced input: PBMCs. DNA for the CDR3: TGTGCCAGCAGTGATCTAGCGGGGAGCGAGACCCAGTACTTC. Residues: CASSDLAGSETQYF.